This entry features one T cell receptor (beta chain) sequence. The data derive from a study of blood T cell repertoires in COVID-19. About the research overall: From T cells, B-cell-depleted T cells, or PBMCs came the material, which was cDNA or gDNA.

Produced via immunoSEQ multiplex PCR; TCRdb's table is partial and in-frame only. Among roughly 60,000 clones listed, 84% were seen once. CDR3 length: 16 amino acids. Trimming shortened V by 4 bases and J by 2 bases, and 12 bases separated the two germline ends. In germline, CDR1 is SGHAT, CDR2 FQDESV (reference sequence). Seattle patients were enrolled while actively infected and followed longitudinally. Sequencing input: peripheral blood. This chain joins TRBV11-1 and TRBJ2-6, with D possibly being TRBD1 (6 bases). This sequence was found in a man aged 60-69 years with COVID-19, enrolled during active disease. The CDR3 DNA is TGTGCCAGCAGCTCCCCAGGGGTTACTGGGGCCAACGTCCTGACTTTC. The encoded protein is CASSSPGVTGANVLTF.